Presented here are 15 T cell receptor beta chains from one specimen sequenced in a study of blood T cell repertoires in COVID-19. Profiling relied on immunoSEQ multiplex PCR, and the TCRdb table lists in-frame clones only, not all of them. The sample records over 100,000 clones, around three quarters being singletons. The sample consisted of peripheral blood. These receptors all come from a man aged 60 to 75 with active or convalescent COVID-19.

The chain carries TRBV7-9 and TRBJ2-7; 10 nucleotides line up with TRBD2. The CDR3 consists of 14 residues. Trimming cost V 4 bases and J 5 bases; bases outside gene matches: 5. Germline CDR1 SEHNR, CDR2 FQNEAQ (reference sequence). CDR3 nucleotides: TGTGCCAGCAGCTGGACCGGGACTAGCGACGAGCAGTACTTC. This codes for CASSWTGTSDEQYF.

This clone has a single count. The V and J genes are TRBV28 and TRBJ1-1; no clear D. The ends were cut back, 1 base at V and 1 base at J, with 7 bases in the middle. Per germline, CDR1 MDHEN and CDR2 SYDVKM. The CDR3 contains 14 residues. The CDR3 is CASSLSTRNTEAFF. As DNA, the CDR3 is TGTGCCAGCAGTTTATCAACAAGGAACACTGAAGCTTTCTTT.

The V and J genes are TRBV6-6 and TRBJ2-3; 8 nucleotides match TRBD2. This CDR3 has 18 amino acids. The trim removed 5 bases at V and 1 base at J, leaving 14 bases unmatched. Per the germline V gene, CDR1 is MNHNY and CDR2 is SVGAGI (reference sequence). DNA for the CDR3: TGTGCCAGCAGTCGATACAAGGCCGGGACTAGGGGCACAGATACGCAGTATTTT. Translating it yields CASSRYKAGTRGTDTQYF.

The chain couples TRBV5-8 to TRBJ2-5; TRBD1 aligns across 7 bases. Germline V gene sequence: CDR1 SGHTS, CDR2 YDEGEE. This CDR3 has 15 residues. V gave up 0 bases and J gave up 3 bases; unmatched junction bases: 5. CDR3 protein: CASSLGQGGEETQYF. The CDR3 DNA follows: TGTGCCAGCAGCTTGGGACAGGGTGGGGAAGAGACCCAGTACTTC.

This clone appeared a single time. The chain links TRBV28 to TRBJ1-2; D not certain. V was pared by 7 bases and J by 4 bases, with 10 bases between. The CDR3 is made up of 12 amino acids. Germline loops: CDR1 MDHEN, CDR2 SYDVKM. The CDR3 region has the DNA TGTGCCAGCACTGCTGGCAGCTATGGCTACACCTTC. This codes for CASTAGSYGYTF.

The chain combines TRBV5-1 with TRBJ1-2; tentative D call: TRBD1 (5 bases). Per the germline V gene, CDR1 is SGHRS and CDR2 is YFSETQ. The V end lost 2 bases, the J end lost 5 bases, and 13 bases lay between the germline ends. This CDR3 contains 14 residues. The CDR3 region is CASSFSSEGYGYTF. In nucleotides, the CDR3 is TGCGCCAGCAGCTTTAGTTCGGAGGGGTATGGCTACACCTTC.

The chain has TRBV4-2 and TRBJ2-3; 10 positions agree with TRBD2. Germline V gives CDR1 LGHNA, CDR2 YNFKEQ. The junction had 1 base not matched to a gene; V was cut back by 1 base and J by 6 bases. CDR3 length: 14 residues. The CDR3 sequence: CASSQVSGGDTQYF. CDR3 coding DNA: TGTGCCAGCAGCCAAGTTAGCGGGGGGGATACGCAGTATTTT.

CDR3 nucleotides: TGTGCCAGCAGCTCCATGCCGCTATCCTACAATGAGCAGTTCTTC. This gives the protein CASSSMPLSYNEQFF. The chain employs TRBV7-3 and TRBJ2-1; D is ambiguous. CDR1 is SGHTA, CDR2 FQGTGA, per germline. The length of the CDR3 is 15 residues. The ends were cut back, 4 bases at V and 1 base at J, with 11 bases in the middle.

The chain links TRBV24-1 to TRBJ2-7, with D unresolved. The V and J ends lost 9 bases and 0 bases respectively, with 11 bases between them. CDR1 KGHDR and CDR2 SFDVKD come from the germline V gene. The CDR3 runs to 13 residues. The CDR3 protein is CATESESSYEQYF. The CDR3 DNA follows: TGTGCCACCGAGAGCGAAAGCTCCTACGAGCAGTACTTC.

This clone has only one observation. This chain connects TRBV7-2 to TRBJ1-4; possible D gene TRBD1, 5 bases. This CDR3 is built from 15 residues. Trimming took off 5 bases at V and 5 bases at J, with 15 bases between the two ends. Germline V gene lookup returns CDR1 SGHTA and CDR2 FQGNSA. CDR3 loop: CASSVEEGLNEKLFF. The DNA for the CDR3 is TGTGCCAGCAGCGTCGAGGAGGGACTCAATGAAAAACTGTTTTTT.

This sequence joins TRBV5-5 and TRBJ2-2; D gene unclear. The CDR3 contains 15 residues. The germline V and J ends were trimmed by 1 base and 0 bases, with 7 bases remaining between them. Germline CDR1 reads SGHKS; CDR2 reads YYEKEE (reference sequence). This chain's CDR3 is CASSLILANTGELFF. The CDR3 DNA is TGTGCCAGCAGCTTGATCCTAGCGAACACCGGGGAGCTGTTTTTT.

V usage is TRBV6-5 and J usage is TRBJ1-1; 8 bases match TRBD1. CDR3 length equals 13 residues. Germline V gene data show CDR1 as MNHEY and CDR2 as SVGAGI. J lost 4 bases, V lost 6 bases, and 4 bases had no gene match. The CDR3 DNA reads TGTGCCAGCAGACCGACAGGGGTCACTGAAGCTTTCTTT. It translates to CASRPTGVTEAFF.

J is TRBJ1-6 and V is TRBV25-1; D not certain. Trimming stripped 1 base from V and 9 bases from J, with 10 bases between. CDR1 and CDR2 (germline): MGHDK, SYGVNS. This CDR3 comprises 14 residues. CDR3 sequence (DNA): TGTGCCAGCAGTGAATCGGTAGGGAGTTCACCCCTCCACTTT. As protein: CASSESVGSSPLHF.

V gene TRBV6-5 combines with J gene TRBJ1-6; D call uncertain. The V end was cut by 5 bases, the J end by 10 bases, with 15 bases between. The CDR3 is made up of 14 amino acids. Germline V gene lookup returns CDR1 MNHEY and CDR2 SVGAGI. The CDR3 bases are TGTGCCAGCAGTCCTACCCGGGGTGGGTCACCCCTCCACTTT. Amino acid sequence: CASSPTRGGSPLHF.

This clone was counted a few times. The chain employs TRBV6-2 or TRBV6-3 and TRBJ1-1; the match to TRBD1 covers 8 bases. Germline V gives CDR1 MNHEY, CDR2 SVGEGT. With 6 bases clipped from V and 3 bases from J, the junction kept 6 bases outside the gene matches. This CDR3 comprises 14 residues. The CDR3 DNA follows: TGTGCCAGCAGCCCAGCCAGGGGGCACACTGAAGCTTTCTTT. This sequence encodes CASSPARGHTEAFF.